Listed here is a single T cell receptor (beta chain). Its specificity is not known. These data belong to a study of OX40 agonist ivuxolimab in advanced cancers. Study in general: Partial responses were achieved by three patients, one with hepatocellular carcinoma and two with cutaneous melanoma.

The assay was immunoSEQ multiplex PCR, and TCRdb's table has in-frame clones only and misses some. Among about 93,000 clones listed, about 90% were seen once. Sampling times: baseline, cycle 4 day 1, cycle 7 day 1. Notes on the study in general: There were, on average, more expanded clones in CD8+ T cells than in CD4+.

The CDR3 has 17 residues. The V end was cut by 3 bases, the J end by 7 bases, with 23 bases between. Germline-derived CDR1 and CDR2 are SGDLS and YYNGEE. The rearrangement uses TRBV9 and TRBJ1-3; a possible D gene is TRBD1 (6 bases). This receptor was obtained from an adult with an advanced solid tumor such as melanoma, head and neck, liver or kidney cancer. The sequenced sample was CD4+ or CD8+ T cells sorted from blood, obtained in a trial of the OX40 agonist ivuxolimab. DNA for the CDR3: TGTGCCAGCAGCGCCTCCTTCGGAGGAGGGGGGGGGAACACCATATATTTT. Translating it yields CASSASFGGGGGNTIYF. The full variable domain, with the rest looked up from reference TRBV9 and TRBJ1-3, is DSGVTQTPKHLITATGQRVTLRCSPRSGDLSVYWYQQSLDQGLQFLIQYYNGEERAKGNILERFSAQQFPDLHSELNLSSLELGDSALYFCASSASFGGGGGNTIYFGEGSWLTVV.